This TCR beta chain was profiled in a study of blood T cell repertoires in COVID-19. Study summary: Sites across the United States, Italy and Spain contributed samples from acute and convalescent COVID-19. Sources were T cells, B-cell-depleted T cells, or PBMCs; the material itself was cDNA or gDNA.

In germline, CDR1 is SGHDT, CDR2 YYEEEE. Trimming shortened V by 4 bases and J by 8 bases, and 15 bases separated the two germline ends. CDR3 size: 14 residues. The authors' processing: Amplification with reference gene primers provided the estimates of nucleated cell counts. TCRdb keeps only in-frame clones here, not all; method: immunoSEQ multiplex PCR. D and trimming were read from the DNA, whereas the V and J calls and clone size are those reported in that table. The sample comprises over 65,000 clones, more than 90% of which are singletons, and about 9.8% rests with the top ten. The origin of this receptor is a human donor in a cohort sampled during active COVID-19. Sequencing used peripheral blood. The V and J genes are TRBV5-6 and TRBJ1-4, with no clear D. CDR3 in DNA: TGTGCCAGCAGCCGGCGGGAGCTGGCCGAAAAACTGTTTTTT. Residues: CASSRRELAEKLFF.